This TCR beta chain was observed in a study of cytomegalovirus exposure and HLA in healthy donors. Study-level background: Membership in the Caucasian-associated ancestry cluster was found for 65% to 85% of roughly 400 genotyped donors. Findings and limits, study-wide: Data from an earlier analysis indicated that most TCR beta V segments were productive either about 90% or about 30% of the time. Researchers left out some V segments, among them TRBV6-2 and TRBV6-3, as indistinguishable. Later work found most CMV-associated TCR beta chains apparently HLA-restricted.

With regard to this clone: Its antigen is unidentified.

The PCR made use of 60 Vbeta and 13 Jbeta primers. Clones were sequenced by immunoSEQ multiplex PCR, and TCRdb holds only the in-frame ones, with some missing. Here the sample spans about 140,000 clones, roughly 83% being singletons. V was clipped by 4 bases and J by 0 bases; unmatched bases: 8. Germline V gene data show CDR1 as SGHDT and CDR2 as YYEEEE. The CDR3 is made up of 16 amino acids. Sequenced sample: PBMCs. V is TRBV5-6 and J is TRBJ2-3; 7 bases are a match to TRBD1. The receptor was derived from a female donor in good health and CMV-seronegative. This CDR3 is CASSVNRGSSTDTQYF. The CDR3 nucleotides read TGTGCCAGCAGCGTGAACAGGGGCTCGAGCACAGATACGCAGTATTTT.